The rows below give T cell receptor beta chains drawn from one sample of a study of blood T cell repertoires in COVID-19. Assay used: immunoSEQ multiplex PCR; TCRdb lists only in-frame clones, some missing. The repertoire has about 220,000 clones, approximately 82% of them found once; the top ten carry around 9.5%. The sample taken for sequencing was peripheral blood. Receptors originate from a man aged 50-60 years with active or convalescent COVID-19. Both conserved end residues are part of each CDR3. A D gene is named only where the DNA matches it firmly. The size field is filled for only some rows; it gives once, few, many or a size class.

cdr3_aa: CSVRDRRLSEQFF
cdr3_nt: TGCAGCGTCCGGGACAGGAGGCTAAGTGAGCAGTTCTTC
j_call: TRBJ2-1
clone_size: few
d_call: TRBD1
v_call: TRBV29-1

cdr3_aa: CASSLPGAADTQYF
cdr3_nt: TGTGCCAGCAGTTTACCTGGGGCGGCAGATACGCAGTATTTT
j_call: TRBJ2-3
clone_size: once
d_call: .
v_call: TRBV28

cdr3_aa: CASSPRTGDPPLGNEQFF
cdr3_nt: TGTGCCAGCAGCCCTAGGACAGGGGACCCCCCCCTTGGGAATGAGCAGTTCTTC
j_call: TRBJ2-1
clone_size: once
d_call: TRBD1
v_call: TRBV6-2/TRBV6-3

cdr3_aa: CASRRSGFNQPQHF
cdr3_nt: TGTGCCAGTAGACGTTCGGGTTTCAATCAGCCCCAGCATTTT
j_call: TRBJ1-5
clone_size: .
d_call: .
v_call: TRBV19

cdr3_aa: CASSLDGGVREKLFF
cdr3_nt: TGTGCCAGCAGCCTGGATGGGGGCGTGCGGGAAAAACTGTTTTTT
j_call: TRBJ1-4
clone_size: .
d_call: .
v_call: TRBV7-9

cdr3_aa: CASSFAGAGELFF
cdr3_nt: TGTGCCAGCAGTTTTGCAGGGGCCGGGGAGCTGTTTTTT
j_call: TRBJ2-2
clone_size: .
d_call: .
v_call: TRBV27

cdr3_aa: CASSFGVNYGYTF
cdr3_nt: TGTGCCAGCAGTTTCGGGGTAAACTATGGCTACACCTTC
j_call: TRBJ1-2
clone_size: .
d_call: .
v_call: TRBV12-3/TRBV12-4

cdr3_aa: CASTLGQYGYTF
cdr3_nt: TGTGCCAGCACCTTAGGACAGTATGGCTACACCTTC
j_call: TRBJ1-2
clone_size: .
d_call: .
v_call: TRBV12-3/TRBV12-4

cdr3_aa: CASSLEGLAGHTGELFF
cdr3_nt: TGTGCCAGCAGTTTAGAGGGACTAGCGGGTCACACCGGGGAGCTGTTTTTT
j_call: TRBJ2-2
clone_size: .
d_call: TRBD2
v_call: TRBV11-2

cdr3_aa: CASSPHRGIGYTF
cdr3_nt: TGTGCCAGCAGTCCGCACAGGGGTATTGGCTACACCTTC
j_call: TRBJ1-2
clone_size: .
d_call: TRBD1
v_call: TRBV27

cdr3_aa: CASSQGRGGEQYF
cdr3_nt: TGTGCCAGCAGCCAGGGAAGGGGGGGCGAGCAGTACTTC
j_call: TRBJ2-7
clone_size: .
d_call: .
v_call: TRBV3-1/TRBV3-2

cdr3_aa: CASSFPSTGYSYEQYF
cdr3_nt: TGTGCCAGCAGTTTCCCCTCGACAGGGTACTCCTACGAGCAGTACTTC
j_call: TRBJ2-7
clone_size: few
d_call: TRBD1
v_call: TRBV28

cdr3_aa: CASSGLEGETQYF
cdr3_nt: TGTGCCAGCTCCGGACTAGAAGGAGAGACCCAGTACTTC
j_call: TRBJ2-5
clone_size: .
d_call: TRBD2
v_call: TRBV18

cdr3_aa: CASSPTSSKGETQYF
cdr3_nt: TGTGCCAGCAGTCCCACTAGCTCCAAGGGGGAGACCCAGTACTTC
j_call: TRBJ2-5
clone_size: .
d_call: .
v_call: TRBV3-1/TRBV3-2

cdr3_aa: CASSLTGGGQGYTF
cdr3_nt: TGTGCCAGCAGTTTAACGGGGGGCGGTCAGGGCTACACCTTC
j_call: TRBJ1-2
clone_size: .
d_call: .
v_call: TRBV27

cdr3_aa: CASSRDRGTYEQYF
cdr3_nt: TGCGCCAGCAGTCGGGACAGGGGGACCTACGAGCAGTACTTC
j_call: TRBJ2-7
clone_size: .
d_call: TRBD1
v_call: TRBV5-1

cdr3_aa: CASSFGPNSPLHF
cdr3_nt: TGTGCCAGCAGTTTTGGGCCCAATTCACCCCTCCACTTT
j_call: TRBJ1-6
clone_size: .
d_call: .
v_call: TRBV28

cdr3_aa: CASSLVQGGGYTF
cdr3_nt: TGTGCCAGCAGCTTAGTACAGGGGGGTGGCTACACCTTC
j_call: TRBJ1-2
clone_size: .
d_call: TRBD1
v_call: TRBV7-8

cdr3_aa: CASSSYSNQPQHF
cdr3_nt: TGTGCCAGCAGTTCTTATAGCAATCAGCCCCAGCATTTT
j_call: TRBJ1-5
clone_size: .
d_call: .
v_call: TRBV12-3/TRBV12-4

cdr3_aa: CASSTHSRDPQETQYF
cdr3_nt: TGCGCCAGCAGCACCCATAGCAGAGACCCACAAGAGACCCAGTACTTC
j_call: TRBJ2-5
clone_size: .
d_call: .
v_call: TRBV5-1

cdr3_aa: CASRSAPRGTEAFF
cdr3_nt: TGTGCCAGTAGATCGGCACCCAGGGGCACTGAAGCTTTCTTT
j_call: TRBJ1-1
clone_size: .
d_call: .
v_call: TRBV19

cdr3_aa: CASSAYRGRNTEAFF
cdr3_nt: TGTGCCAGCAGCGCATACAGGGGGCGTAACACTGAAGCTTTCTTT
j_call: TRBJ1-1
clone_size: .
d_call: TRBD1
v_call: TRBV7-6

cdr3_aa: CASSSSRGIDEKLFF
cdr3_nt: TGTGCCAGCAGCTCATCCAGGGGGATAGATGAAAAACTGTTTTTT
j_call: TRBJ1-4
clone_size: .
d_call: TRBD1
v_call: TRBV11-2

cdr3_aa: CASSQGDASGAYTQYF
cdr3_nt: TGTGCCAGCAGCCAAGGTGACGCTAGCGGGGCCTATACGCAGTATTTT
j_call: TRBJ2-3
clone_size: .
d_call: TRBD2
v_call: TRBV4-2

cdr3_aa: CASSRMTVGEQFF
cdr3_nt: TGTGCCAGTAGTCGGATGACAGTGGGTGAGCAGTTCTTC
j_call: TRBJ2-1
clone_size: once
d_call: .
v_call: TRBV19

cdr3_aa: CAISDPGRGENSPLHF
cdr3_nt: TGTGCCATCAGTGACCCGGGGAGGGGGGAGAATTCACCCCTCCACTTT
j_call: TRBJ1-6
clone_size: .
d_call: .
v_call: TRBV10-3

cdr3_aa: CSASPRGPNYGYTF
cdr3_nt: TGCAGTGCTAGTCCCAGGGGACCTAACTATGGCTACACCTTC
j_call: TRBJ1-2
clone_size: few
d_call: .
v_call: TRBV20-1

cdr3_aa: CASSLGATSYGYTF
cdr3_nt: TGCGCCAGCAGCCTTGGGGCGACGTCCTATGGCTACACCTTC
j_call: TRBJ1-2
clone_size: .
d_call: .
v_call: TRBV5-1

cdr3_aa: CASSTTGTDYGYTF
cdr3_nt: TGTGCCAGCTCAACCACCGGGACAGACTATGGCTACACCTTC
j_call: TRBJ1-2
clone_size: .
d_call: TRBD1
v_call: TRBV18

cdr3_aa: CASSRTSGALEQFF
cdr3_nt: TGTGCCAGCAGCCGGACTAGCGGGGCCCTGGAGCAGTTCTTC
j_call: TRBJ2-1
clone_size: .
d_call: TRBD2
v_call: TRBV11-2

cdr3_aa: CSASTRAGYTGELFF
cdr3_nt: TGCAGTGCTAGTACTAGGGCGGGGTACACCGGGGAGCTGTTTTTT
j_call: TRBJ2-2
clone_size: .
d_call: .
v_call: TRBV20-1

cdr3_aa: CASSFNGPPTGGETQYF
cdr3_nt: TGTGCCAGCAGTTTTAATGGTCCACCCACCGGCGGGGAGACCCAGTACTTC
j_call: TRBJ2-5
clone_size: .
d_call: .
v_call: TRBV27

cdr3_aa: CASSIGTVRYGYTF
cdr3_nt: TGTGCCAGTAGTATCGGGACAGTCAGATATGGCTACACCTTC
j_call: TRBJ1-2
clone_size: .
d_call: TRBD1
v_call: TRBV19

cdr3_aa: CASSEPGRRDTQYF
cdr3_nt: TGTGCCAGCAGTGAGCCGGGGAGGCGGGATACGCAGTATTTT
j_call: TRBJ2-3
clone_size: .
d_call: .
v_call: TRBV2

cdr3_aa: CASSDRSGGPYNEQFF
cdr3_nt: TGTGCCAGCAGTGATAGGTCGGGGGGTCCATACAATGAGCAGTTCTTC
j_call: TRBJ2-1
clone_size: .
d_call: TRBD2
v_call: TRBV6-1